What follows are 22 T cell receptor beta chains derived from one specimen sequenced in a study of T-cell memory formation after mild COVID-19. From the 5' RACE reads, TCRdb called clonotypes with MiXCR, one entry per CDR3 protein. Seen here are 350,000 to 550,000 distinct CDR3 sequences, more than 15% observed once, and the top ten hold around a fifth. Sequenced: PBMCs or a T cell subset sorted from them (not recorded which). These receptor sequences come from a man aged 18 to 30 who had mild COVID-19 (a few samples of this study predate the infection). Cell type and time point are not known.

This clonotype turned up a few times. The chain links TRBV6-1 to TRBJ2-5, with a possible D match to TRBD2 (6 bases). The ends were cut back, 9 bases at V and 3 bases at J, with 23 bases in the middle. The CDR3 sequence is 16 residues long. Germline V gene data show CDR1 as MNHNS and CDR2 as SASEGT. CDR3 in DNA: TGTGCCAGAAGCCCCCTGGTCGGGGGATTAGAAGAGACCCAGTACTTC. Translated: CARSPLVGGLEETQYF.

Only a few counts were recorded for this clonotype. This chain joins TRBV2 and TRBJ2-4; D is perhaps TRBD2 (5 bases). Germline V CDR1 and CDR2: SNHLY, FYNNEI. Trimming took 4 bases from V and 9 from J, leaving 13 bases between them. This CDR3 comprises 13 residues. CDR3 sequence reads: CASSAGYPPIQYF. The CDR3 DNA is TGTGCCAGCAGTGCGGGGTACCCCCCCATTCAGTACTTC.

This clonotype was found a few times. This sequence joins TRBV6-6 and TRBJ1-6; the D gene is possibly TRBD1 (5 bases). This CDR3 contains 16 residues. Trimming cost V 4 bases and J 5 bases, with 15 bases left between them. Germline V gives CDR1 MNHNY, CDR2 SVGAGI (reference sequence). CDR3 protein: CASSWIPGRNNSPLHF. CDR3 coding DNA: TGTGCCAGCAGTTGGATCCCGGGACGGAATAATTCACCCCTCCACTTT.

This clonotype has a handful of counts. V is TRBV7-2 and J is TRBJ2-3, with TRBD1 matching 9 bases. Germline-derived CDR1 and CDR2 are SGHTA and FQGNSA. V trimming: 5 bases; J trimming: 5 bases; junction bases outside the gene matches: 8. This CDR3 comprises 15 residues. The CDR3 DNA follows: TGTGCCAGCAGCCCCACCGGGACAGGGAGAGATACGCAGTATTTT. Amino acids: CASSPTGTGRDTQYF.

This clonotype was found a few times. V gene TRBV4-3 combines with J gene TRBJ2-2, with D hard to call. The V end lost 0 bases, the J end lost 2 bases, and 16 bases lay between the germline ends. Germline V gene sequence: CDR1 LGHNA, CDR2 YSLEER. There are 18 residues in the CDR3. CDR3 loop: CASSQEAIAHINTGELFF. In DNA form, the CDR3 reads TGCGCCAGCAGCCAAGAAGCAATAGCCCACATAAACACCGGGGAGCTGTTTTTT.

This clonotype has at least ten counts. The rearrangement uses TRBV10-3 and TRBJ2-7; a possible D gene is TRBD1 (5 bases). The ends were cut back, 4 bases at V and 2 bases at J, with 15 bases in the middle. There are 15 residues in the CDR3. Germline V gives CDR1 ENHRY, CDR2 SYGVKD. Here the CDR3 reads CAISAGQGDTYEQYF. DNA of the CDR3: TGTGCCATCAGTGCAGGCCAGGGCGACACCTACGAGCAGTACTTC.

This clonotype was recorded many times. This rearrangement joins TRBV4-1 to TRBJ2-7; D may correspond to TRBD1 or TRBD2 (5 bases each). This CDR3 spans 16 amino acids. V lost 1 base, J lost 4 bases, and 17 bases lay in between. CDR1 is MGHRA, CDR2 YSYEKL, per germline. CDR3 in DNA: TGCGCCAGCAGCCAAGGCCCACAGCGGACACTATACGAGCAGTACTTC. Amino acids: CASSQGPQRTLYEQYF.

This clonotype was seen at least ten times. The genes are TRBV20-1 and TRBJ1-5; a weak D match, TRBD1 (5 bases). CDR3 length: 17 amino acids. V was shortened by 1 base and J by 2 bases, with 18 bases between the two germline ends. The germline gives CDR1 DFQATT, CDR2 SNEGSKA (reference sequence). The CDR3 bases are TGCAGTGCTAGAGTCGGACACGCACCCTATGGCAATCAGCCCCAGCATTTT. It codes for CSARVGHAPYGNQPQHF.

This rearrangement joins TRBV11-2 to TRBJ2-4; D remains unclear. CDR1 is SGHAT, CDR2 FQNNGV, per germline. V was clipped by 2 bases and J by 8 bases, with 10 bases between them. This CDR3 is 13 amino acids long. In DNA, the CDR3 is TGTGCCAGCAGCTTAAAAGGGTCGGACATTCAGTACTTC. Its translation: CASSLKGSDIQYF.

The rearrangement joins TRBV11-2 to TRBJ2-1; D may match TRBD1 or TRBD2 (5 bases each). The ends were cut back, 0 bases at V and 9 bases at J, with 15 bases in the middle. From germline, CDR1 is SGHAT and CDR2 FQNNGV. The CDR3 consists of 15 residues. In DNA, the CDR3 is TGTGCCAGCAGCTTAGATCCTTACGGGGACGGTGAGCAGTTCTTC. As protein: CASSLDPYGDGEQFF.

V usage is TRBV12-3 or TRBV12-4 and J usage is TRBJ1-1; 9 bases agree with TRBD1. The V and J ends lost 6 bases and 6 bases, in that order; junction bases with no gene match: 5. The CDR3 totals 13 residues. The CDR3 is CASSYGTGSEAFF. The CDR3 DNA follows: TGTGCCAGCAGCTATGGGACAGGGTCTGAAGCTTTCTTT.

J is TRBJ1-1 and V is TRBV4-3, with 7 bases matching TRBD1. Germline CDR1 and CDR2: LGHNA and YSLEER. The CDR3 covers 12 residues. Germline trimming cut 3 bases from V and 5 bases from J; bases unmatched to any gene: 0. The CDR3 loop is CASSQTGTEAFF. CDR3 nucleotides: TGCGCCAGCAGCCAGACAGGGACTGAAGCTTTCTTT.

This clonotype showed up just a few times. J is TRBJ2-1 and V is TRBV20-1; no clear D gene. Germline V gives CDR1 DFQATT, CDR2 SNEGSKA (reference sequence). The CDR3 consists of 16 residues. Trimming shortened V by 0 bases and J by 6 bases, and 18 bases separated the two germline ends. The CDR3 sequence: CSARERGLYLTNEQFF. Written as DNA, the CDR3 is TGCAGTGCTAGAGAGCGTGGGCTGTACCTAACCAATGAGCAGTTCTTC.

This sequence joins TRBV6-5 and TRBJ1-2; 8 bases are shared with TRBD1. This CDR3 is built from 14 residues. CDR1 and CDR2 (germline): MNHEY, SVGAGI. The trim removed 5 bases at V and 5 bases at J, leaving 7 bases unmatched. The CDR3, as DNA: TGTGCCAGCAGTCCGCAGGGGGCGGGGTATGGCTACACCTTC. It yields the protein CASSPQGAGYGYTF.

This clonotype was seen more than once but under ten times. CDR3: CASSYSAGQIVYEQYF. In DNA form, the CDR3 reads TGTGCCAGCAGTTACTCGGCGGGCCAAATCGTCTACGAGCAGTACTTC. This sequence joins TRBV6-2 or TRBV6-3 and TRBJ2-7; D might be TRBD2 (5 bases). The CDR3 covers 16 residues. V was shortened by 0 bases and J by 3 bases, with 15 bases between the two germline ends. Germline V gives CDR1 MNHEY, CDR2 SVGEGT.

There are many counts of this clonotype. This chain connects TRBV5-6 to TRBJ1-4, with D hard to call. The CDR3 has 14 residues. With 1 base removed from V and 0 bases from J, the gap between germline ends came to 4 bases. The germline V gene has CDR1 SGHDT and CDR2 YYEEEE. The chain's CDR3 is CASSLRSTNEKLFF. CDR3 nucleotides: TGTGCCAGCAGCTTGAGGTCAACTAATGAAAAACTGTTTTTT.

The chain links TRBV3-1 to TRBJ2-2; D uncertain. This CDR3 has 15 residues. The germline V gene has CDR1 LGHDT and CDR2 YNNKEL (reference sequence). V lost 0 bases to trimming and J lost 4 bases, with 9 bases between them. The CDR3 spells CASSQDLAGTGELFF. CDR3 sequence (DNA): TGTGCCAGCAGCCAAGATTTGGCTGGCACCGGGGAGCTGTTTTTT.

The chain uses TRBV7-9 and TRBJ2-1; the match to TRBD2 covers 8 bases. Germline V gives CDR1 SEHNR, CDR2 FQNEAQ (reference sequence). There are 15 residues in the CDR3. The junction had 8 bases not matched to a gene; V was cut back by 3 bases and J by 7 bases. The CDR3 sequence is CASSLAGGSGNEQFF. CDR3 nucleotide sequence: TGTGCCAGCAGCTTGGCGGGGGGTAGCGGAAATGAGCAGTTCTTC.

This clonotype occurred a few times. J is TRBJ1-2 and V is TRBV6-2 or TRBV6-3; D might be TRBD1 (5 bases). The CDR3 runs to 15 residues. CDR1 is MNHEY and CDR2 is SVGEGT in the germline V gene. Trimming shortened V by 0 bases and J by 3 bases, and 11 bases separated the two germline ends. CDR3 sequence (DNA): TGTGCCAGCAGTTACTCGAGTTTGGGGGACTATGGCTACACCTTC. The encoded protein is CASSYSSLGDYGYTF.

The chain uses TRBV5-6 and TRBJ2-7; no firm D call. Germline lookup yields CDR1 SGHDT and CDR2 YYEEEE. The germline V and J ends were trimmed by 3 bases and 3 bases, with 13 bases remaining between them. The CDR3 has 14 amino acids. The CDR3 region has the DNA TGTGCCAGCAGCTGGAGCCTTAAATTCTACGAGCAGTACTTC. Translation: CASSWSLKFYEQYF.

In its sample, this clonotype was seen a few times. V gene TRBV9 combines with J gene TRBJ1-2, with TRBD1 as a possible D gene (5 bases). Germline loops: CDR1 SGDLS, CDR2 YYNGEE. V was shortened by 3 bases and J by 6 bases, with 15 bases between the two germline ends. The CDR3 covers 14 residues. In DNA, the CDR3 is TGTGCCAGCAGCGCCGGGGGGGTTTCCAATGGCTACACCTTC. It is translated as CASSAGGVSNGYTF. The full variable domain, with the rest looked up from reference TRBV9 and TRBJ1-2, is DSGVTQTPKHLITATGQRVTLRCSPRSGDLSVYWYQQSLDQGLQFLIQYYNGEERAKGNILERFSAQQFPDLHSELNLSSLELGDSALYFCASSAGGVSNGYTFGSGTRLTVV.

This chain joins TRBV6-1 and TRBJ2-5; no definite D call. The germline V and J ends were trimmed by 4 bases and 5 bases, with 11 bases remaining between them. The germline CDR1 and CDR2 sequences are MNHNS and SASEGT. This CDR3 has 13 amino acids. The CDR3 here is CASSGSLAETQYF. The CDR3 bases are TGTGCCAGCAGTGGGAGTCTGGCGGAGACCCAGTACTTC.